The next 8 T cell receptor beta chains were all read from a single sample in a study of patients and donors after allogeneic stem cell transplantation (dated by TCRdb to 2019 to 2021). The library was made by RT-PCR. Sequencer: NextSeq 550. TCRdb trimmed public reads at Q25 via fastp, called clones via MiXCR and kept in-frame beta chains. Every distinct CDR3 protein forms one entry, paired with its most common genes and DNA. For this sample there are a few hundred thousand distinct CDR3 sequences; roughly two fifths appear just once. The ten largest account for more than 9% of the sample. Sequencing input: blood, either unsorted or a sorted T cell fraction (not recorded which). The receptors come from a human donor who was either an allogeneic HSCT recipient or a stem cell or donor lymphocyte infusion donor (not recorded which). It is not recorded whose cells these are; they may come from a transplant donor.

The chain couples TRBV7-2 to TRBJ2-3; no reliable D call. The V gene lost 4 bases and the J gene lost 5 bases, with 10 bases spanning the gap. CDR1 is SGHTA and CDR2 is FQGNSA in the germline V gene. This CDR3 has 13 residues. The CDR3 coding sequence is TGTGCCAGCAGCTCTCAGGTGGGAGATACGCAGTATTTT. Translated, it gives CASSSQVGDTQYF.

This chain links TRBV12-3 or TRBV12-4 with TRBJ1-3; D is unresolved. The CDR3 totals 15 residues. The V end was cut by 1 base, the J end by 0 bases, with 7 bases between. CDR3 nucleotide sequence: TGTGCCAGCAGTTTAGGCCAGTTCTCTGGAAACACCATATATTTT. It is translated as CASSLGQFSGNTIYF.

This chain uses TRBV29-1 with TRBJ1-2; 8 bases map to TRBD1. The CDR3 contains 13 residues. J was trimmed by 3 bases and V by 6 bases; bases with no gene match: 6. Germline CDR1 is SQVTM and CDR2 is ANQGSEA. The CDR3 DNA reads TGCAGCGTCGCCGGACAGGGTTACTATGGCTACACCTTC. It translates to CSVAGQGYYGYTF.

The chain joins TRBV3-1 to TRBJ1-5, with unresolved D. Germline V CDR1 and CDR2: LGHDT, YNNKEL (reference sequence). CDR3 length equals 15 residues. V was trimmed by 1 base and J by 2 bases, leaving 9 bases between them. As DNA, the CDR3 is TGTGCCAGCAGCCAAGCTGCAGGAGGCAATCAGCCCCAGCATTTT. This sequence encodes CASSQAAGGNQPQHF.

In this sample, this clonotype turned up a few times. The rearrangement uses TRBV12-3 or TRBV12-4 and TRBJ1-4; weak D call: TRBD1 (6 bases). The CDR3 is 14 residues long. Trimming left V 5 bases short and J 5 bases short, with 12 bases between. As DNA, the CDR3 is TGTGCCAGCAGTCAAGGGGGGTGGAATGAAAAACTGTTTTTT. It specifies CASSQGGWNEKLFF.

The rearrangement uses TRBV20-1 and TRBJ1-5, with D hard to call. The CDR3 loop spans 14 amino acids. V was cut by 6 bases and J by 3 bases, with 15 bases left in between. CDR1 is DFQATT, CDR2 SNEGSKA, per germline (reference sequence). CDR3 nucleotide sequence: TGCAGTGCCCTTGACGGAGCGTACAATCAGCCCCAGCATTTT. This gives the protein CSALDGAYNQPQHF.

This sequence joins TRBV12-3 or TRBV12-4 and TRBJ2-1, with D perhaps given as TRBD1 or TRBD2 (5 bases each). This CDR3 spans 14 amino acids. The V gene lost 6 bases and the J gene lost 7 bases, with 16 bases spanning the gap. The CDR3, as DNA: TGTGCCAGCAGATATGAGGGGCCTTTTAATGAGCAGTTCTTC. It specifies CASRYEGPFNEQFF.

The V call is TRBV6-1, the J call TRBJ2-1; 7 bases align to TRBD1. The trim removed 6 bases at V and 0 bases at J, leaving 2 bases unmatched. Germline CDR1 is MNHNS and CDR2 is SASEGT. The CDR3 has 14 residues. The CDR3 is CASSNRGSYNEQFF. For the CDR3, the DNA is TGTGCCAGCAGCAACAGGGGCTCCTACAATGAGCAGTTCTTC.